The present T cell receptor beta chain was sequenced within a study of shared clonotypes between healthy human individuals. General study points: In contrast to clonotypes shared by all four donors, non-shared clonotypes had lower generation probabilities. Only a few donors were included, so the genetic and exposure-history diversity represented was limited.

As for this clone: Its antigen remains unknown.

Assay used: immunoSEQ multiplex PCR; TCRdb lists only in-frame clones, some missing. The repertoire holds approximately 2,300,000 clones, with roughly 92% as singletons. This receptor was taken from a man aged 18 to 30 in good health. Some clones in this sample may be carry-over from other donors' samples. Sample: naive CD4+ T cells from PBMCs. Subset in this sample: CD45RA+ positively selected.

DNA for the CDR3: TGTGCCAGCAGCTGGACTGGCTCCCAAGAGACCCAGTACTTC. Translation gives CASSWTGSQETQYF. The V and J genes are TRBV5-6 and TRBJ2-5; maybe TRBD2 (5 bases). This CDR3 is 14 amino acids long. CDR1 is SGHDT, CDR2 YYEEEE, per germline. Between the trimmed V and J ends, which lost 3 bases and 1 base, there was a span of 10 bases.